One and the same sample provided the 2 T cell receptor beta chains below, sequenced in a study of T cell clonotyping in hematopoietic cell transplantation. Clones were sequenced by immunoSEQ multiplex PCR, and TCRdb holds only the in-frame ones, with some missing. The sample contains about 36,000 clones, over 75% of which appear only once. The specimen sequenced was peripheral blood mononuclear cells. The receptors come from a woman in her 40s in good health. Some clones in this sample may be carry-over from other donors' samples.

The gene calls are TRBV28 and TRBJ1-5; 7 positions match TRBD1. This CDR3 contains 15 residues. The ends lost 3 bases at V and 5 bases at J; junction bases unmatched: 7. Germline CDR1 reads MDHEN; CDR2 reads SYDVKM. The CDR3 reads CASSFLRGGDQPQHF. As DNA, the CDR3 is TGTGCCAGCAGTTTTCTGCGAGGGGGCGATCAGCCCCAGCATTTT.

This chain uses TRBV30 with TRBJ2-7; 9 bases agree with TRBD2. The CDR3 consists of 14 residues. The trim removed 0 bases at V and 6 bases at J, leaving 6 bases unmatched. Germline CDR1 and CDR2: GTSNPN and SVGIG (reference sequence). The CDR3, as DNA: TGTGCCTGGAGTGTAGCGGGGGGAGAGGTCGAGCAGTACTTC. This sequence encodes CAWSVAGGEVEQYF.